A selection of T cell receptor beta chains follows, all from one sample in a study of early T cells in non-severe SARS-CoV-2 infection. TCRdb re-analysed the 5' RACE reads in MiXCR, keeping a single row per CDR3 protein. The profile covers about 64,000 distinct CDR3 sequences, with roughly 21% appearing a single time and 16% taken by the ten largest. Sample: whole blood, taken at baseline. These receptors were obtained from an adult who was a healthcare worker with PCR-confirmed SARS-CoV-2 infection or an uninfected control (not recorded which). CDR3s include the opening cysteine and the closing phenylalanine or tryptophan. D genes are given only for firm matches. Only some rows state a clone size, as once, few, many or a class for expanded clones.

D: TRBD2
J: TRBJ2-1
V: TRBV9
size: many
DNA: TGTGCCAGCAGCCCCGCTAGCGGGGGGTTCGATGAGCAGTTCTTC
CDR3: CASSPASGGFDEQFF

D: .
J: TRBJ2-7
V: TRBV27
size: .
DNA: TGTGCCAGCGGACAGTTCGGCTCCTACGAGCAGTACTTC
CDR3: CASGQFGSYEQYF

D: .
J: TRBJ2-7
V: TRBV29-1
size: .
DNA: TGCAGCGTTGGGAGGACCTTATACGAGCAGTACTTC
CDR3: CSVGRTLYEQYF

D: .
J: TRBJ2-2
V: TRBV7-9
size: .
DNA: TGTGCCAGCAGCTTAGCTCTCAACACCGGGGAGCTGTTTTTT
CDR3: CASSLALNTGELFF

D: TRBD2
J: TRBJ2-1
V: TRBV2
size: .
DNA: TGTGCCAGCTCTATCAGCGGGGATGGCAGTGAGCAGTTCTTC
CDR3: CASSISGDGSEQFF

D: .
J: TRBJ2-3
V: TRBV5-4
size: .
DNA: TGTGCCAGCAGCTCTTCTGAGCTGGGCACAGATACGCAGTATTTT
CDR3: CASSSSELGTDTQYF

D: .
J: TRBJ1-2
V: TRBV4-1
size: few
DNA: TGCGCCAGCAGCCCGAGCGTGAGGGGAGCCTATGGCTACACCTTC
CDR3: CASSPSVRGAYGYTF

D: TRBD1
J: TRBJ2-2
V: TRBV7-6
size: .
DNA: TGTGCCAGCAGCTTAGACGGGACAGGGTTCGTCGGGGAGCTGTTTTTT
CDR3: CASSLDGTGFVGELFF

D: .
J: TRBJ2-7
V: TRBV4-1
size: few
DNA: TGCGCCAGCAGCCCTTTGGACAGTCAGTTTGTCGAGCAGTACTTC
CDR3: CASSPLDSQFVEQYF

D: TRBD1
J: TRBJ1-6
V: TRBV9
size: few
DNA: TGTGCCAGCAGCCCCAGGACAGGGGCCTCAAATTCACCCCTCCACTTT
CDR3: CASSPRTGASNSPLHF

D: TRBD2
J: TRBJ2-5
V: TRBV12-3/TRBV12-4
size: few
DNA: TGTGCCAGCAGTTTGATTGGCGGGGGAGGAGAGACCCAGTACTTC
CDR3: CASSLIGGGGETQYF

D: .
J: TRBJ1-2
V: TRBV9
size: .
DNA: TGTGCCAGCAGCGTAGCTGGGACGTATGGCTACACCTTC
CDR3: CASSVAGTYGYTF

D: .
J: TRBJ1-1
V: TRBV6-2/TRBV6-3
size: .
DNA: .
CDR3: CASSSSERANTEAFF

D: .
J: TRBJ2-3
V: TRBV6-1
size: many
DNA: TGTGCCAGCAGTGAAGCGACTAGGAGGGCCACAGATACGCAGTATTTT
CDR3: CASSEATRRATDTQYF

D: .
J: TRBJ1-2
V: TRBV27
size: few
DNA: TGTGCCAGCAGTTTCCGTTGGGGGGCGGACTATGGCTACACCTTC
CDR3: CASSFRWGADYGYTF

D: .
J: TRBJ1-6
V: TRBV12-3/TRBV12-4
size: .
DNA: TGTGCCAGCAGTTTGGTGGGGAATTCACCCCTCCACTTT
CDR3: CASSLVGNSPLHF

D: .
J: TRBJ2-7
V: TRBV4-1
size: .
DNA: TGCGCCAGCAGCCAAGTTTGGGCAGGGGGGAATCAGTACTTC
CDR3: CASSQVWAGGNQYF

D: .
J: TRBJ1-6
V: TRBV10-1
size: many
DNA: TGCGCCAGCAGCGAAGCTCGGGATTCACCCCTCCACTTT
CDR3: CASSEARDSPLHF

D: .
J: TRBJ1-1
V: TRBV7-9
size: .
DNA: TGTGCCAGCAGCTTCGGTCACCTAGACTCCACTGAAGCTTTCTTT
CDR3: CASSFGHLDSTEAFF

D: TRBD1
J: TRBJ2-7
V: TRBV7-8
size: .
DNA: TGTGCCAGCAGCCCAGGGTCCGGACAGGCTTACGAGCAGTACTTC
CDR3: CASSPGSGQAYEQYF

D: .
J: TRBJ2-3
V: TRBV6-1
size: .
DNA: TGTGCCAGCATTCGGACATCAGGCGCAGATACGCAGTATTTT
CDR3: CASIRTSGADTQYF

D: .
J: TRBJ1-2
V: TRBV3-1
size: .
DNA: TGTGCCAGCAGCCAAGTAGATGTCCGCTATGGCTACACCTTC
CDR3: CASSQVDVRYGYTF

D: .
J: TRBJ2-7
V: TRBV27
size: few
DNA: TGTGCCAGCAGCAGGGGCCTCCCCTACGAGCAGTACTTC
CDR3: CASSRGLPYEQYF

D: TRBD1
J: TRBJ2-7
V: TRBV9
size: .
DNA: TGTGCCAGTTCTCGGACAGGGGGCGCGGAGCAGTACTTC
CDR3: CASSRTGGAEQYF

D: TRBD1
J: TRBJ2-1
V: TRBV11-2
size: few
DNA: TGTGCCAGCAGATCCTTCCAGGGGGCACACAATGAGCAGTTCTTC
CDR3: CASRSFQGAHNEQFF

D: .
J: TRBJ1-2
V: TRBV28
size: many
DNA: TGTGCCAGCAGTCTAGGGGCGAACTATGGCTACACCTTC
CDR3: CASSLGANYGYTF

D: TRBD2
J: TRBJ2-1
V: TRBV7-9
size: few
DNA: TGTGCCAGCAGCCTCCTCAGCGGGGGTACCTACAATGAGCAGTTCTTC
CDR3: CASSLLSGGTYNEQFF

D: TRBD2
J: TRBJ2-1
V: TRBV11-2
size: .
DNA: TGTGCCAGCACCTCCGGCGGGAGCTCCTACAATGAGCAGTTCTTC
CDR3: CASTSGGSSYNEQFF

D: .
J: TRBJ2-5
V: TRBV3-1
size: .
DNA: TGTGCCAGCAGCCAAACCCTGACGACCCAAGAGACCCAGTACTTC
CDR3: CASSQTLTTQETQYF

D: .
J: TRBJ2-7
V: TRBV4-1
size: few
DNA: TGCGCCACCGCGATAAAACAGGGTTTCAACGAGCAGTACTTC
CDR3: CATAIKQGFNEQYF

D: TRBD2
J: TRBJ2-7
V: TRBV20-1
size: many
DNA: TGCAGTGCCCAACTAGCGGGGGCGTGGGAGCAGTACTTC
CDR3: CSAQLAGAWEQYF

D: .
J: TRBJ2-7
V: TRBV18
size: many
DNA: TGTGCCAGCTCAGCAGGGGCAACCGCCTCCTACGAGCAGTACTTC
CDR3: CASSAGATASYEQYF

D: .
J: TRBJ1-5
V: TRBV7-2
size: .
DNA: TGTGCCAGCAGCCCTTCCAGAAGCAATCAGCCCCAGCATTTT
CDR3: CASSPSRSNQPQHF

D: .
J: TRBJ1-2
V: TRBV2
size: .
DNA: TGTGCCAGCAGTGCCCGCTATGGCTACACCTTC
CDR3: CASSARYGYTF

D: .
J: TRBJ2-2
V: TRBV7-2
size: many
DNA: .
CDR3: CASSLAGGGPGSCFF

D: TRBD1
J: TRBJ2-1
V: TRBV7-9
size: many
DNA: TGTGCCAGCAGCCCAAGACAGGGATGGTCCTACAATGAGCAGTTCTTC
CDR3: CASSPRQGWSYNEQFF

D: .
J: TRBJ2-7
V: TRBV12-3/TRBV12-4
size: .
DNA: TGTGCCAGCAGTCCTACAGGGTTCTTCTCCTACGAGCAGTACTTC
CDR3: CASSPTGFFSYEQYF

D: .
J: TRBJ2-5
V: TRBV5-1
size: few
DNA: TGCGCCAGCAGCTTGGCCTGGATGGGCGGAGAGACCCAGTACTTC
CDR3: CASSLAWMGGETQYF

D: TRBD1
J: TRBJ2-2
V: TRBV6-5
size: .
DNA: TGTGCCAGCAGTAGGGGGGACAGGGGCACCGGGGAGCTGTTTTTT
CDR3: CASSRGDRGTGELFF

D: TRBD2
J: TRBJ2-6
V: TRBV4-2
size: few
DNA: TGTGCCAGCAGCCAAGACGCGGGGGACGGGGCCAACGTCCTGACTTTC
CDR3: CASSQDAGDGANVLTF

D: .
J: TRBJ1-2
V: TRBV2
size: few
DNA: TGTGCCAGCAGTCCAGGGTATGGCTACACCTTC
CDR3: CASSPGYGYTF

D: TRBD1
J: TRBJ2-7
V: TRBV27
size: .
DNA: TGTGCCAGCAGTGCCCAAGGGGACAGCACCTACGAGCAGTACTTC
CDR3: CASSAQGDSTYEQYF

D: .
J: TRBJ2-4
V: TRBV2
size: few
DNA: TGTGCCAGCAATCCGACCGGGGCCCCCATAGCCAAAAACATTCAGTACTTC
CDR3: CASNPTGAPIAKNIQYF

D: TRBD2
J: TRBJ2-7
V: TRBV10-3
size: .
DNA: TGTGCCATCAGTGAGTCTAGCGGGGGGAACGGCGAGCAGTACTTC
CDR3: CAISESSGGNGEQYF

D: .
J: TRBJ2-3
V: TRBV12-3/TRBV12-4
size: .
DNA: TGTGCCAGCAGTCTTAGCCTGGATACGCAGTATTTT
CDR3: CASSLSLDTQYF

D: TRBD1
J: TRBJ1-2
V: TRBV3-1
size: few
DNA: TGTGCCAGCAGCCCTGGGACGGGACAGGGGGACTATGGCTACACCTTC
CDR3: CASSPGTGQGDYGYTF

D: .
J: TRBJ1-1
V: TRBV30
size: many
DNA: TGTGCCTGGAGTTGGGAGAACACTGAAGCTTTCTTT
CDR3: CAWSWENTEAFF

D: .
J: TRBJ1-2
V: TRBV12-3/TRBV12-4
size: .
DNA: TGTGCCAGCAGACCAGGGACCGAAGGGGCCGCTAACTATGGCTACACCTTC
CDR3: CASRPGTEGAANYGYTF